A single sample gave rise to the 32 T cell receptor beta chains below, sequenced in a study of technical replicates of blood from a few donors. The assay was immunoSEQ multiplex PCR, and TCRdb's table has in-frame clones only and misses some. Seen here are 90,000 to 100,000 clones, approximately 95% observed once, and the top ten hold 0.22%. Material for sequencing was T cells isolated from PBMCs. The receptor source for this set is a human donor in good health.

V gene TRBV27 combines with J gene TRBJ1-5; 7 bases align to TRBD1. V shed 5 bases, J shed 3 bases, and the junction held 13 bases outside the gene matches. From germline, CDR1 is MNHEY and CDR2 SMNVEV (reference sequence). CDR3 length: 17 residues. Written as DNA, the CDR3 is TGTGCCAGCAGTGTAATACAGGGGCTCCTAGCCAATCAGCCCCAGCATTTT. This gives the protein CASSVIQGLLANQPQHF.

The chain recombines TRBV19 with TRBJ1-5; D is unclear. This CDR3 contains 15 residues. Germline V gene lookup returns CDR1 LNHDA and CDR2 SQIVND (reference sequence). The V gene lost 2 bases and the J gene lost 6 bases, with 14 bases spanning the gap. The CDR3 sequence is CASSILSGGFQPQHF. CDR3 in DNA: TGTGCCAGTAGTATACTATCCGGAGGGTTTCAGCCCCAGCATTTT.

This chain uses TRBV6-4 with TRBJ2-2; TRBD2 might be the D (6 bases). Germline assignment: CDR1 MRHNA and CDR2 SNTAGT. The length of the CDR3 is 13 residues. V lost 5 bases and J 6 bases, leaving 10 bases between the germline ends. CDR3: CASSTGEAGELFF. Written as DNA, the CDR3 is TGTGCCAGCAGTACGGGGGAGGCCGGGGAGCTGTTTTTT.

V is TRBV10-1 and J is TRBJ2-7; TRBD2 matches at 10 bases. Losses at the gene ends were 4 bases for V and 6 bases for J; bases not matched to a gene: 9. The germline V gene has CDR1 WNHNN and CDR2 SYGVQD (reference sequence). The CDR3 spans 15 residues. CDR3 sequence reads: CASSVQLAGAFEQYF. CDR3 in DNA: TGCGCCAGCAGTGTCCAGCTAGCGGGAGCCTTCGAGCAGTACTTC.

The gene calls are TRBV10-3 and TRBJ1-1, with a weak D call TRBD1 (6 bases). The germline gives CDR1 ENHRY, CDR2 SYGVKD. The CDR3 extends over 13 amino acids. Trimming shortened V by 4 bases and J by 4 bases, and 10 bases separated the two germline ends. The CDR3 DNA is TGTGCCATCAGTGGTTTAGGGGGCACTGAAGCTTTCTTT. Protein sequence: CAISGLGGTEAFF.

The chain recombines TRBV2 with TRBJ2-4; 7 bases align to TRBD2. With 6 bases clipped from V and 0 bases from J, the junction kept 17 bases outside the gene matches. The germline gives CDR1 SNHLY, CDR2 FYNNEI. The length of the CDR3 is 19 residues. This CDR3 reads CASSERLAESFIAKNIQYF. As DNA, the CDR3 is TGTGCCAGCAGCGAAAGGCTAGCGGAGAGCTTTATAGCCAAAAACATTCAGTACTTC.

The J gene is TRBJ1-2, the V gene TRBV7-9, with 7 nucleotides matching TRBD1. This CDR3 is 15 amino acids long. In germline, CDR1 is SEHNR, CDR2 FQNEAQ (reference sequence). V lost 1 base, J lost 3 bases, and 5 bases stayed unmatched. CDR3 coding DNA: TGTGCCAGCAGCTTAGGCGAGGGGGCACACTATGGCTACACCTTC. Translated, it gives CASSLGEGAHYGYTF.

The chain is built from TRBV7-9 and TRBJ2-3; D not certain. The V end lost 5 bases, the J end lost 4 bases, and 7 bases lay between the germline ends. This CDR3 is built from 12 residues. CDR1 is SEHNR, CDR2 FQNEAQ, per germline (reference sequence). This chain's CDR3 is CASSPNSDTQYF. CDR3 coding DNA: TGTGCCAGCAGCCCTAACTCAGATACGCAGTATTTT.

The gene calls are TRBV5-4 and TRBJ2-3; D perhaps matches TRBD2 (6 bases). Trimming pared 0 bases from V and 4 bases from J, leaving 12 bases between. Germline loops: CDR1 SGHNT, CDR2 YYREEE (reference sequence). CDR3 size: 15 residues. The CDR3 DNA sequence: TGTGCCAGCAGCTTGGGCGGCAGGGACTCAGATACGCAGTATTTT. Amino acids: CASSLGGRDSDTQYF.

The chain employs TRBV5-8 and TRBJ2-7, with 8 bases lining up with TRBD2. The CDR3 is made up of 17 amino acids. The germline gives CDR1 SGHTS, CDR2 YDEGEE. V trimming: 4 bases; J trimming: 6 bases; junction bases outside the gene matches: 18. The CDR3 nucleotides read TGTGCCAGCAGCCCCCTCCTAAGCGGACCCGGGGGGGGCGAGCAGTACTTC. It translates to CASSPLLSGPGGGEQYF.

The J gene is TRBJ2-7, the V gene TRBV5-8; 10 positions match TRBD2. V was clipped by 4 bases and J by 2 bases; unmatched bases: 9. Germline V CDR1 and CDR2: SGHTS, YDEGEE. The CDR3 extends over 16 amino acids. The CDR3 DNA follows: TGTGCCAGCAGCCATTCAAGCGGGAGGGTTACCTACGAGCAGTACTTC. Its protein product is CASSHSSGRVTYEQYF.

The chain combines TRBV6-5 with TRBJ1-5; D possibly corresponds to TRBD1 (5 bases). The CDR3 consists of 16 residues. Germline V CDR1 and CDR2: MNHEY, SVGAGI. Trimming shortened V by 4 bases and J by 1 base, and 14 bases separated the two germline ends. CDR3 loop: CASSSWARGSNQPQHF. The CDR3 coding sequence is TGTGCCAGCAGTTCCTGGGCCCGGGGGAGCAATCAGCCCCAGCATTTT.

This rearrangement joins TRBV29-1 to TRBJ2-2; tentatively, D is TRBD1 (6 bases). Germline assignment: CDR1 SQVTM and CDR2 ANQGSEA. Trimming cost V 6 bases and J 6 bases, with 11 bases left between them. The CDR3 loop spans 12 amino acids. The CDR3 DNA follows: TGCAGCGTCGTACAGGGAGCCGGGGAGCTGTTTTTT. Protein product: CSVVQGAGELFF.

The V call is TRBV6-4, the J call TRBJ2-1, with D uncertain. Germline V gene sequence: CDR1 MRHNA, CDR2 SNTAGT. The length of the CDR3 is 15 residues. The V gene lost 4 bases and the J gene lost 6 bases, with 16 bases spanning the gap. The CDR3 spells CASSGTLGDSNEQFF. As DNA, the CDR3 is TGTGCCAGCAGTGGTACACTCGGAGATTCCAATGAGCAGTTCTTC.

The rearrangement uses TRBV23-1 and TRBJ2-7; 7 nucleotides agree with TRBD2. TRBV23-1 is identified as an open reading frame with a role that is uncertain. The CDR3 spans 15 residues. The junction had 5 bases not matched to a gene; V was cut back by 0 bases and J by 3 bases. The CDR3 DNA is TGCGCCAGCAGTCAATCGCGGGGGTGCTTCTACGAGCAGTACTTC. Protein: CASSQSRGCFYEQYF.

This clone was picked up one time. The chain joins TRBV7-9 to TRBJ1-5; D may be TRBD1 (6 bases). This CDR3 has 16 residues. Trimming pared 5 bases from V and 2 bases from J, leaving 16 bases between. Per the germline V gene, CDR1 is SEHNR and CDR2 is FQNEAQ (reference sequence). This chain's CDR3 is CASSPPNGGGNQPQHF. CDR3 sequence (DNA): TGTGCCAGCAGCCCGCCTAATGGGGGCGGCAATCAGCCCCAGCATTTT.

As for this clone: Germline and junction disagree at one end, which may indicate a read error. The chain links TRBV9 to TRBJ2-1, with 9 bases aligning to TRBD2. This CDR3 region has 15 residues. Germline V gene data show CDR1 as SGDLS and CDR2 as YYNGEE. In DNA, the CDR3 is TGTGCCAGCAGCGCAAGCGGGGGGTCCTCCAATGAGCAGTTCTTC. Protein product: CASSASGGSSNEQFF. Based on the CDR3 plus reference TRBV9 and TRBJ2-1, the full variable domain is DSGVTQTPKHLITATGQRVTLRCSPRSGDLSVYWYQQSLDQGLQFLIQYYNGEERAKGNILERFSAQQFPDLHSELNLSSLELGDSALYFCASSASGGSSNEQFFGPGTRLTVL.

The V gene is TRBV7-9, the J gene TRBJ2-3; D remains unclear. Germline V lookup: CDR1 SEHNR, CDR2 FQNEAQ (reference sequence). The CDR3 has 15 residues. Deletions cut 2 bases from V and 0 bases from J, with 9 bases between. This chain's CDR3 is CASSLYGGSTDTQYF. The DNA of the CDR3 is TGTGCCAGCAGCTTATACGGCGGTAGCACAGATACGCAGTATTTT.

The chain has TRBV11-2 and TRBJ2-4, with D hard to call. V shed 1 base and J shed 1 base, with 11 bases lying between them. The length of the CDR3 is 16 residues. The germline gives CDR1 SGHAT, CDR2 FQNNGV. CDR3 loop: CASSLVSGWAKNIQYF. The CDR3, as DNA: TGTGCCAGCAGCTTAGTTTCAGGTTGGGCCAAAAACATTCAGTACTTC.

V and J are TRBV4-1 and TRBJ1-5; D call uncertain. There are 17 residues in the CDR3. The V and J ends lost 0 bases and 0 bases respectively, with 12 bases between them. CDR1 is MGHRA, CDR2 YSYEKL, per germline. CDR3 residues: CASSQDSGYGSNQPQHF. CDR3 DNA: TGCGCCAGCAGCCAAGATTCCGGGTATGGTAGCAATCAGCCCCAGCATTTT.

The rearrangement links TRBV10-2 to TRBJ1-6, with 8 bases lining up with TRBD1. Germline-derived CDR1 and CDR2 are WSHSY and SAAADI. With V trimmed by 11 bases and J by 5 bases, 17 bases remained unmatched. The CDR3 has 17 amino acids. The CDR3 here is CAVKDRDGVLNNSPLHF. The CDR3 nucleotides read TGCGCCGTAAAGGACAGGGATGGAGTTCTAAATAATTCACCCCTCCACTTT.

The chain employs TRBV11-2 and TRBJ1-2, with 8 bases lining up with TRBD1. Trimming at V came to 2 bases and at J to 6 bases, leaving 14 bases not matched to a gene. From germline, CDR1 is SGHAT and CDR2 FQNNGV. This CDR3 has 17 amino acids. CDR3 coding DNA: TGTGCCAGCAGCTTAAAAGCTTCCCGGGACAGGCCACATGGCTACACCTTC. Translation gives CASSLKASRDRPHGYTF.

The chain links TRBV27 to TRBJ1-5, with a tentative D call TRBD1 (6 bases). The CDR3 loop spans 14 amino acids. CDR1 is MNHEY and CDR2 is SMNVEV in the germline V gene (reference sequence). The V and J ends lost 5 bases and 5 bases respectively, with 13 bases between them. This CDR3 reads CASSPQTGDQPQHF. CDR3 sequence (DNA): TGTGCCAGCAGTCCACAGACAGGCGATCAGCCCCAGCATTTT.

The genes are TRBV2 and TRBJ2-7; no clear D gene. The germline V and J ends were trimmed by 6 bases and 3 bases, with 6 bases remaining between them. This CDR3 is built from 11 residues. Germline assignment: CDR1 SNHLY and CDR2 FYNNEI. The CDR3 protein is CASRNSYEQYF. The CDR3 bases are TGTGCCAGCAGAAACAGCTACGAGCAGTACTTC.

V is TRBV7-2 and J is TRBJ2-7, with TRBD2 as a possible D gene (6 bases). The germline CDR1 and CDR2 sequences are SGHTA and FQGNSA. This CDR3 is 15 amino acids long. Trimming took 1 base from V and 0 from J, leaving 10 bases between them. As DNA, the CDR3 is TGTGCCAGCAGCTTAGGGGCGGGGACCTCCTACGAGCAGTACTTC. It yields the protein CASSLGAGTSYEQYF.

The V gene is TRBV11-2, the J gene TRBJ2-7; 11 bases line up with TRBD2. This CDR3 region has 13 residues. CDR1 SGHAT and CDR2 FQNNGV come from the germline V gene. Germline trimming cut 9 bases from V and 3 bases from J; bases unmatched to any gene: 4. The CDR3 DNA follows: TGTGCCAGTCGACTAGCGGGACGCTACGAGCAGTACTTC. This gives the protein CASRLAGRYEQYF.

Written as DNA, the CDR3 is TGCAGCGTTGAATTTGGCGCACAGGGTACTGGCTACACCTTC. Translating it yields CSVEFGAQGTGYTF. The V gene is TRBV29-1, the J gene TRBJ1-2; a possible D gene is TRBD1 (6 bases). Germline V gene data show CDR1 as SQVTM and CDR2 as ANQGSEA. There are 14 residues in the CDR3. V shed 2 bases and J shed 7 bases, with 17 bases lying between them.

For the CDR3, the DNA is TGTGCCAGCAGCTTAGCGTCAGGGAACGAGCTTTATGAGCAGTTCTTC. Translated: CASSLASGNELYEQFF. The chain is built from TRBV11-1 and TRBJ2-1; D possibly corresponds to TRBD1 (5 bases). Germline values: CDR1 SGHAT, CDR2 FQDESV (reference sequence). With 0 bases removed from V and 8 bases from J, the gap between germline ends came to 17 bases. CDR3 length equals 16 residues.

The chain uses TRBV19 and TRBJ1-1; the D is unclear. The germline CDR1 and CDR2 sequences are LNHDA and SQIVND (reference sequence). The CDR3 totals 13 residues. Trimming stripped 7 bases from V and 1 base from J, with 10 bases between. This CDR3 is CASTLNRNTEAFF. CDR3 DNA sequence: TGTGCCAGTACTCTAAACAGGAACACTGAAGCTTTCTTT.

The chain carries TRBV5-6 and TRBJ2-5, with 10 bases identical to TRBD2. Germline V gene lookup returns CDR1 SGHDT and CDR2 YYEEEE. CDR3 length: 15 residues. The V gene end was trimmed by 0 bases and the J gene end by 14 bases; junction bases not matched to a gene: 13. The CDR3: CASSLGGLAGVGFYF. CDR3 DNA sequence: TGTGCCAGCAGCTTGGGGGGGCTAGCGGGAGTAGGGTTCTACTTC.

V usage is TRBV25-1 and J usage is TRBJ2-3; 10 nucleotides agree with TRBD1. CDR1 and CDR2 from the germline V gene are MGHDK and SYGVNS. The CDR3 totals 15 residues. The junction had 4 bases not matched to a gene; V was cut back by 6 bases and J by 1 base. The CDR3 DNA follows: TGTGCCAGCAGCCTTGACAGGGGGCGCACAGATACGCAGTATTTT. Protein product: CASSLDRGRTDTQYF.

The chain is built from TRBV5-4 and TRBJ2-5; a possible D gene is TRBD2 (8 bases). The germline gives CDR1 SGHNT, CDR2 YYREEE (reference sequence). V was clipped by 0 bases and J by 3 bases, with 15 bases between them. The CDR3 has 16 residues. CDR3 DNA sequence: TGTGCCAGCAGCTTGGACGGGACAGCGGGGGAAGAGACCCAGTACTTC. Translating it yields CASSLDGTAGEETQYF. Full variable domain (remainder filled in from reference TRBV5-4 and TRBJ2-5): ETGVTQSPTHLIKTRGQQVTLRCSSQSGHNTVSWYQQALGQGPQFIFQYYREEENGRGNFPPRFSGLQFPNYSSELNVNALELDDSALYLCASSLDGTAGEETQYFGPGTRLLVL.